This T cell receptor (beta chain) was retrieved from a study of T cells in narcolepsy. Study results and limitations: Autoreactive HCRT-specific and TRIB2-specific clonotypes were marked in same-patient CSF-versus-blood CD4+ comparisons.

In this sample, this clone turned up once. The antigen is unknown. The data were produced by immunoSEQ multiplex PCR, yet TCRdb's version contains in-frame clones alone and is incomplete. Among around 16,000 clones, over 75% were seen once, and the ten largest hold about two fifths. In germline, CDR1 is KGHSH, CDR2 LQKENI. CDR3 length: 15 amino acids. The chain couples TRBV18 to TRBJ2-5, with D perhaps matching TRBD2 (7 bases). The closer fit of TRBJ2-7 to the DNA end suggests the J call may be wrong. This sequence originates from a human donor in good health. What was sequenced was memory (CD45RA-) CD4+ T cells from blood. The CDR3 DNA is TGTGCCAGCTCACCACGGAAACAGGGAGGGTACGAGCAGTACTTC. It is translated as CASSPRKQGGYEQYF.